These 11 T cell receptor beta chains were sequenced from one sample in a study of blood T cell repertoires in COVID-19. Profiled with immunoSEQ multiplex PCR; TCRdb holds only in-frame clones, not every one. The sample records about 180,000 clones, 86% being singletons. Sequenced: peripheral blood. Receptor source: a woman in her thirties with active or convalescent COVID-19.

This chain joins TRBV5-6 and TRBJ1-2, with a possible D match to TRBD1 (5 bases). Looked up from germline, CDR1 is SGHDT and CDR2 is YYEEEE. The CDR3 covers 12 residues. V was pared by 3 bases and J by 7 bases, with 10 bases between. The CDR3 nucleotides read TGTGCCAGCAGCTGGGGGAGGGTTGGCTACACCTTC. Translating gives CASSWGRVGYTF.

This clone showed up just once. This rearrangement joins TRBV5-1 to TRBJ2-6, with 11 bases that match TRBD1. The CDR3 runs to 19 residues. Trimming at V came to 4 bases and at J to 1 base, leaving 10 bases not matched to a gene. CDR1 is SGHRS and CDR2 is YFSETQ in the germline V gene. The DNA of the CDR3 is TGCGCCAGCAGCCCCTACCGGGACAGGGGGGGTTCTGGGGCCAACGTCCTGACTTTC. This translates into CASSPYRDRGGSGANVLTF. Supplemented by reference TRBV5-1 and TRBJ2-6, the full variable domain reads KAGVTQTPRYLIKTRGQQVTLSCSPISGHRSVSWYQQTPGQGLQFLFEYFSETQRNKGNFPGRFSGRQFSNSRSEMNVSTLELGDSALYLCASSPYRDRGGSGANVLTFGAGSRLTVL.

The rearrangement joins TRBV10-2 to TRBJ2-2; a possible D gene is TRBD1 (5 bases). This CDR3 spans 13 amino acids. Germline lookup yields CDR1 WSHSY and CDR2 SAAADI. V was shortened by 7 bases and J by 1 base, with 7 bases between the two germline ends. The CDR3 bases are TGCGCCAGCACAACAGGGAACACCGGGGAGCTGTTTTTT. Its translation: CASTTGNTGELFF.

The V call is TRBV7-9, the J call TRBJ2-7; 8 nucleotides line up with TRBD1. The CDR3 length is 16 residues. The germline V gene encodes CDR1 SEHNR and CDR2 FQNEAQ (reference sequence). Losses at the gene ends were 5 bases for V and 0 bases for J; bases not matched to a gene: 9. As DNA, the CDR3 is TGTGCCAGCAGCCCAAGCACCGGGACAGGCTCCTACGAGCAGTACTTC. The encoded protein is CASSPSTGTGSYEQYF.

V is TRBV5-1 and J is TRBJ2-7; 9 nucleotides line up with TRBD1. V lost 3 bases and J lost 3; bases outside the gene matches: 4. The CDR3 consists of 14 residues. Germline assignment: CDR1 SGHRS and CDR2 YFSETQ. The CDR3 is CASSSPGQGYEQYF. In DNA form, the CDR3 reads TGCGCCAGCAGCTCTCCGGGACAGGGCTACGAGCAGTACTTC.

This chain links TRBV7-2 with TRBJ1-2, with 10 bases that match TRBD1. Trimming cost V 5 bases and J 3 bases; bases outside gene matches: 12. The CDR3 loop spans 17 amino acids. The germline V gene has CDR1 SGHTA and CDR2 FQGNSA. CDR3 nucleotides: TGTGCCAGCAGCCAAGGGGACAGGGGTCTGACCTACTATGGCTACACCTTC. Translation gives CASSQGDRGLTYYGYTF.

The chain carries TRBV5-5 and TRBJ1-4; unclear D gene. Looked up from germline, CDR1 is SGHKS and CDR2 is YYEKEE (reference sequence). V dropped 0 bases and J dropped 2 bases, with 8 bases sitting between them. The CDR3 length is 15 residues. CDR3 nucleotide sequence: TGTGCCAGCAGCTTGGATTCTCTTACTAATGAAAAACTGTTTTTT. Amino acid sequence: CASSLDSLTNEKLFF.

This chain uses TRBV5-6 with TRBJ2-7; 8 nucleotides match TRBD2. The V segment lost 6 bases and the J segment 2 bases; nucleotides outside the gene matches: 10. This CDR3 comprises 15 residues. The germline CDR1 and CDR2 sequences are SGHDT and YYEEEE. The CDR3 is CASKLQRELPYEQYF. CDR3 sequence (DNA): TGTGCCAGCAAATTACAGCGGGAGCTTCCCTACGAGCAGTACTTC.

The count of this clone is one. The J gene is TRBJ2-1, the V gene TRBV27; TRBD2 aligns across 7 bases. In germline, CDR1 is MNHEY, CDR2 SMNVEV (reference sequence). Trimming at V came to 3 bases and at J to 5 bases, leaving 7 bases not matched to a gene. The CDR3 length is 15 residues. The CDR3 DNA is TGTGCCAGCAGTTTCCTAGCGGAACAGAACAATGAGCAGTTCTTC. This translates into CASSFLAEQNNEQFF.

The chain couples TRBV19 to TRBJ2-7; 8 nucleotides agree with TRBD1. Germline assignment: CDR1 LNHDA and CDR2 SQIVND (reference sequence). This CDR3 has 15 residues. J was trimmed by 2 bases and V by 5 bases; bases with no gene match: 8. CDR3 protein: CASSLGQGETYEQYF. The CDR3 DNA is TGTGCCAGTAGTTTAGGACAGGGCGAGACCTACGAGCAGTACTTC.

The V and J genes are TRBV11-3 and TRBJ1-2, with D perhaps TRBD1 (5 bases). Germline loops: CDR1 SGHNT, CDR2 YENEEA. With 3 bases removed from V and 8 bases from J, the gap between germline ends came to 10 bases. This CDR3 spans 12 amino acids. CDR3 sequence: CASSFTGRGYTF. CDR3 coding DNA: TGTGCCAGCAGCTTTACAGGCCGAGGCTACACCTTC.